One and the same sample provided the 11 T cell receptor beta chains below, sequenced in a study of blood T cells in healthy people across ages. Combining a sample-barcoded 5' primer with a J-beta primer mix, a second PCR ran for roughly 6 to 11 cycles. TCRdb passed the 5' RACE reads through MiXCR, listing each CDR3 protein once. The table records about 720,000 distinct CDR3 sequences, 20% to 25% of them present only once. The same sample was also used in a study of T cells of mothers and their children.

Sequencing was carried out using blood. The receptor set was obtained from a boy aged 5-17 years in good health.

V is TRBV7-9 and J is TRBJ2-1; 7 positions agree with TRBD2. This CDR3 contains 13 residues. CDR1 and CDR2 (germline): SEHNR, FQNEAQ (reference sequence). V gave up 1 base and J gave up 10 bases; unmatched junction bases: 4. Here the CDR3 DNA reads TGTGCCAGCAGCTTAGATGGGGGGGTAGAGCAGTTCTTC. Translation gives CASSLDGGVEQFF.

A few counts support this clonotype. The rearrangement links TRBV20-1 to TRBJ1-2; tentative D call: TRBD1 (5 bases). The V end lost 3 bases, the J end lost 5 bases, and 10 bases lay between the germline ends. The CDR3 contains 12 residues. From germline, CDR1 is DFQATT and CDR2 SNEGSKA (reference sequence). The CDR3 here is CSASLGHYGYTF. CDR3 in DNA: TGCAGTGCTAGTTTGGGGCATTATGGCTACACCTTC.

The chain has TRBV14 and TRBJ1-2; 7 bases are a match to TRBD1. The V segment lost 1 base and the J segment 4 bases; nucleotides outside the gene matches: 6. The germline V gene encodes CDR1 SGHDN and CDR2 FVKESK. The CDR3 loop spans 15 amino acids. CDR3 sequence (DNA): TGTGCCAGCAGCCAAGTTCACAGGGGCGTCTATGGCTACACCTTC. Residues: CASSQVHRGVYGYTF.

CDR3 amino acids: CASSLGRGGGGLSTDTQYF. In DNA form, the CDR3 reads TGTGCCAGCAGCTTAGGGCGTGGGGGCGGGGGCCTAAGCACAGATACGCAGTATTTT. The chain carries TRBV7-2 and TRBJ2-3; the D gene is possibly TRBD2 (7 bases). This CDR3 spans 19 amino acids. Trimming pared 1 base from V and 0 bases from J, leaving 20 bases between. CDR1 and CDR2 (germline): SGHTA, FQGNSA.

V and J are TRBV5-1 and TRBJ2-7; D is perhaps TRBD1 (5 bases). From germline, CDR1 is SGHRS and CDR2 YFSETQ. Deletions cut 0 bases from V and 2 bases from J, with 15 bases between. This CDR3 has 16 residues. For the CDR3, the DNA is TGCGCCAGCAGCTTGGAGTCAGGGTTAGGGGCCTACGAGCAGTACTTC. Translated: CASSLESGLGAYEQYF.

This clonotype was detected only a few times. The chain links TRBV13 to TRBJ2-7, with 9 nucleotides matching TRBD2. The junction had 4 bases not matched to a gene; V was cut back by 0 bases and J by 4 bases. This CDR3 has 15 amino acids. Germline assignment: CDR1 PRHDT and CDR2 FYEKMQ (reference sequence). CDR3 nucleotide sequence: TGTGCCAGCAGCTTAGGGACTAGCGGAAATTACGAGCAGTACTTC. This sequence encodes CASSLGTSGNYEQYF.

The chain recombines TRBV7-9 with TRBJ2-5, with 13 bases lining up with TRBD2. The CDR3 is 17 amino acids. With V trimmed by 5 bases and J by 5 bases, 11 bases remained unmatched. Germline V gene lookup returns CDR1 SEHNR and CDR2 FQNEAQ (reference sequence). The chain's CDR3 is CASSRTSGGIGMETQYF. The CDR3 coding sequence is TGTGCCAGCAGCCGGACTAGCGGGGGCATAGGGATGGAGACCCAGTACTTC.

The table lists this clonotype with a few counts. V and J are TRBV10-3 and TRBJ2-5; a weak D match, TRBD1 (5 bases). Trimming took off 2 bases at V and 3 bases at J, with 10 bases between the two ends. The CDR3 is 14 residues long. Germline V gene sequence: CDR1 ENHRY, CDR2 SYGVKD. This CDR3 reads CAISEATGEETQYF. CDR3 DNA sequence: TGTGCCATCAGTGAGGCTACAGGTGAAGAGACCCAGTACTTC.

This clonotype was detected many times. The rearrangement joins TRBV7-9 to TRBJ2-7; 13 bases fit TRBD2. J was trimmed by 2 bases and V by 5 bases; bases with no gene match: 6. Germline loops: CDR1 SEHNR, CDR2 FQNEAQ (reference sequence). CDR3 size: 16 residues. The CDR3 is CASSPVGLAGTYEQYF. CDR3 in DNA: TGTGCCAGCAGCCCGGTGGGACTAGCGGGGACCTACGAGCAGTACTTC.

The V and J genes are TRBV10-3 and TRBJ2-3, with 7 bases that match TRBD2. The CDR3 totals 15 residues. Germline loops: CDR1 ENHRY, CDR2 SYGVKD. The V segment lost 2 bases and the J segment 6 bases; nucleotides outside the gene matches: 8. CDR3 sequence (DNA): TGTGCCATCAGTGAGCCCGGAAGGGGAGGGGATACGCAGTATTTT. It encodes CAISEPGRGGDTQYF.

The chain joins TRBV20-1 to TRBJ1-2; 11 bases are shared with TRBD1. The CDR3 consists of 13 residues. Per the germline V gene, CDR1 is DFQATT and CDR2 is SNEGSKA (reference sequence). CDR3 coding DNA: TGCAGCGACTCGGGGACAGGGGGATATGGCTACACCTTC. Translated: CSDSGTGGYGYTF.